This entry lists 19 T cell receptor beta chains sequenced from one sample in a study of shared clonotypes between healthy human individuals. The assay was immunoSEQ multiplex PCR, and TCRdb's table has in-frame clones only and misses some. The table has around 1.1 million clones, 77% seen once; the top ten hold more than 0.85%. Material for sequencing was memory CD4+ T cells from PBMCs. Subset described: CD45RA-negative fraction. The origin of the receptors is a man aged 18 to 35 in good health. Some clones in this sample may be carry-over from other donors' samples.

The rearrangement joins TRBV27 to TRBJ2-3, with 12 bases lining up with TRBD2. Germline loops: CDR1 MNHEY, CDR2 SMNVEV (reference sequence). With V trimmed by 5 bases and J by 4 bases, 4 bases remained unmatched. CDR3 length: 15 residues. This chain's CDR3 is CASSGLAGTPDTQYF. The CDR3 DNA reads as TGTGCCAGCAGTGGACTAGCGGGGACACCAGATACGCAGTATTTT.

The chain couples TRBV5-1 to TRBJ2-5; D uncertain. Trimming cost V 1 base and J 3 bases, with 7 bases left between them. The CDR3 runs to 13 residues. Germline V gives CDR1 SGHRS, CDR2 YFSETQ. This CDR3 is CASSLRWEETQYF. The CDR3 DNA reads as TGCGCCAGCAGCTTGCGCTGGGAAGAGACCCAGTACTTC.

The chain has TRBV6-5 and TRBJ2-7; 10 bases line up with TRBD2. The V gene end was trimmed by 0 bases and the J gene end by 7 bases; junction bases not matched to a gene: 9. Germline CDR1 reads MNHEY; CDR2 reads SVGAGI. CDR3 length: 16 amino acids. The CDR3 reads CASSYSILAGVKEQYF. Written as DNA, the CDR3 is TGTGCCAGCAGTTACTCTATTCTAGCGGGAGTTAAGGAGCAGTACTTC.

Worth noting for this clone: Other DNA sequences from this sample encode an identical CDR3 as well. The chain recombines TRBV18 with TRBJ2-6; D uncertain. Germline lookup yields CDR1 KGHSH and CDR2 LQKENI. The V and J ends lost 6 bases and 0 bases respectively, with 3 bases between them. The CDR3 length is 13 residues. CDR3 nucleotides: TGTGCCAGCTCTAGCTCTGGGGCCAACGTCCTGACTTTC. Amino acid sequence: CASSSSGANVLTF.

The CDR3 spells CASSPATGGYEQYF. DNA for the CDR3: TGTGCCAGCAGCCCGGCGACAGGGGGTTACGAGCAGTACTTC. The chain combines TRBV28 with TRBJ2-7; 9 nucleotides match TRBD1. Germline V gives CDR1 MDHEN, CDR2 SYDVKM. The trim removed 6 bases at V and 4 bases at J, leaving 7 bases unmatched. CDR3 length: 14 residues. Full variable domain (outside the CDR3, taken from reference TRBV28 and TRBJ2-7): DVKVTQSSRYLVKRTGEKVFLECVQDMDHENMFWYRQDPGLGLRLIYFSYDVKMKEKGDIPEGYSVSREKKERFSLILESASTNQTSMYLCASSPATGGYEQYFGPGTRLTVT.

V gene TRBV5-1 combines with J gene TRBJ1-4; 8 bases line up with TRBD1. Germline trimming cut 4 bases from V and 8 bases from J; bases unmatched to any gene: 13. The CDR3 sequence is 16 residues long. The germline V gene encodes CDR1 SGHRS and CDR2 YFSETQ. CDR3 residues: CASSPTGGQGPEKLFF. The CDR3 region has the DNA TGCGCCAGCAGCCCCACAGGAGGACAGGGTCCGGAAAAACTGTTTTTT.

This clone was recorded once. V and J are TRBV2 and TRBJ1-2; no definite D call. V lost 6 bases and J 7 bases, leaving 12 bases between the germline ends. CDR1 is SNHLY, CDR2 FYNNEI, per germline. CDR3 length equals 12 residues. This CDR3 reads CASSVIYSGYTF. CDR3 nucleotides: TGTGCCAGCAGCGTGATCTACTCTGGCTACACCTTC.

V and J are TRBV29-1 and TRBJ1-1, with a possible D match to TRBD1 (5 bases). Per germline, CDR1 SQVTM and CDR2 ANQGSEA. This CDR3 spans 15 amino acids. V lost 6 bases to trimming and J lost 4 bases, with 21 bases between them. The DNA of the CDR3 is TGCAGCGTCCGAAGATCATTAGGGGCGGGCACTGAAGCTTTCTTT. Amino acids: CSVRRSLGAGTEAFF.

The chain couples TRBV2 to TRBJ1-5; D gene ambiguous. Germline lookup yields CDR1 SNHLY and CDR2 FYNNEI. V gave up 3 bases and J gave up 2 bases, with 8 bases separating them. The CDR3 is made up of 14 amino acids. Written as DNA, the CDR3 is TGTGCCAGCAGTGATTGGGAGCGCAATCAGCCCCAGCATTTT. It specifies CASSDWERNQPQHF.

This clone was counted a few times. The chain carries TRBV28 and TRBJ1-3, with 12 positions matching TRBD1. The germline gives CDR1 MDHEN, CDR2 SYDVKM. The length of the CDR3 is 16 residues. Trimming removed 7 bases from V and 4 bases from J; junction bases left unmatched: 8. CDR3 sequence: CASILGQGARGNTIYF. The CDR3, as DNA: TGTGCCAGCATATTGGGACAGGGGGCGCGCGGAAACACCATATATTTT.

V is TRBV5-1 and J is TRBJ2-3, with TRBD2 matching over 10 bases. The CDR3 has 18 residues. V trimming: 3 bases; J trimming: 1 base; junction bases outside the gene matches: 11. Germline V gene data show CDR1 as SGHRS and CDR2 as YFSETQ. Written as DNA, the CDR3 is TGCGCCAGCAGCTCGAGCAACCTAGCGGGAGTGGGCACAGATACGCAGTATTTT. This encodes CASSSSNLAGVGTDTQYF.

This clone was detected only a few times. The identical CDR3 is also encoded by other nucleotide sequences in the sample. The CDR3 DNA reads TGCAGCGTTGCTAGCACAGATACGCAGTATTTT. Its translation is CSVASTDTQYF. The rearrangement uses TRBV29-1 and TRBJ2-3; D call uncertain. The germline V and J ends were trimmed by 4 bases and 0 bases, with 2 bases remaining between them. The germline gives CDR1 SQVTM, CDR2 ANQGSEA. This CDR3 comprises 11 residues.

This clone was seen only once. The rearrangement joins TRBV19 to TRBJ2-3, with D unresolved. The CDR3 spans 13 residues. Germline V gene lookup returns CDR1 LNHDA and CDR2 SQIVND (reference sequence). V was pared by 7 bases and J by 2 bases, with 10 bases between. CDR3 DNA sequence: TGTGCCAGTAAAGAGAGATTCACAGATACGCAGTATTTT. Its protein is CASKERFTDTQYF.

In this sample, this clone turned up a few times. The CDR3 loop reads CSVTFDRTNQPQHF. Here the CDR3 DNA reads TGCAGCGTGACATTCGACAGGACTAATCAGCCCCAGCATTTT. The chain recombines TRBV29-1 with TRBJ1-5; D is perhaps TRBD1 (6 bases). The CDR3 length is 14 residues. Trimming cost V 6 bases and J 4 bases, with 16 bases left between them. Germline lookup yields CDR1 SQVTM and CDR2 ANQGSEA.

The DNA for the CDR3 is TGTGCCAGCAGACAATCATTCGTGGGGCACGGGGCCAACGTCCTGACTTTC. Translated, it gives CASRQSFVGHGANVLTF. The chain has TRBV28 and TRBJ2-6; the D gene is possibly TRBD1 (5 bases). Germline lookup yields CDR1 MDHEN and CDR2 SYDVKM. V was pared by 6 bases and J by 4 bases, with 19 bases between. The CDR3 runs to 17 residues.

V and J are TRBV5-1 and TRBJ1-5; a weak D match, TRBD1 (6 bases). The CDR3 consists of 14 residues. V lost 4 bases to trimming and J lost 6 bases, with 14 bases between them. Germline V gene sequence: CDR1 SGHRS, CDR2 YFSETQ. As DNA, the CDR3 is TGCGCCAGCAGCGCCGGGGGGCTAGGTCAGCCCCAGCATTTT. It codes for CASSAGGLGQPQHF.

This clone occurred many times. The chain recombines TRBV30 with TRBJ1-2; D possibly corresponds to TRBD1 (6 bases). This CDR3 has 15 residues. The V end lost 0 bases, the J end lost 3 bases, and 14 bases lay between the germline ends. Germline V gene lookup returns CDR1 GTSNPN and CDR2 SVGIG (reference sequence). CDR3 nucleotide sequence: TGTGCCTGGAGTGTGCAGGGGTTAGGGGACTATGGCTACACCTTC. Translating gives CAWSVQGLGDYGYTF.

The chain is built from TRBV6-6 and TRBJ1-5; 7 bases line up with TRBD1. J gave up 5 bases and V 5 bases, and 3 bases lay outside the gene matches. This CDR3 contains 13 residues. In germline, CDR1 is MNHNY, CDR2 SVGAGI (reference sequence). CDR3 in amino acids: CASSRDSYQPQHF. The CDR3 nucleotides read TGTGCCAGCAGTCGGGACAGTTATCAGCCCCAGCATTTT.

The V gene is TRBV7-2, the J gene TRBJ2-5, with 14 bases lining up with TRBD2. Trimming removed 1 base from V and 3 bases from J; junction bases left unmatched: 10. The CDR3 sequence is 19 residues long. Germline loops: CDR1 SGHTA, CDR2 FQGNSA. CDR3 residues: CASSLDPGLAGVGKETQYF. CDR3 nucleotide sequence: TGTGCCAGCAGCTTAGACCCGGGACTAGCGGGAGTAGGAAAAGAGACCCAGTACTTC.